This T cell receptor beta chain was profiled in a study of blood T cell repertoires in COVID-19. The CDR3 sequence is 16 residues long. V was pared by 4 bases and J by 8 bases, with 13 bases of the junction left unmatched. Germline V gene data show CDR1 as SGHRS and CDR2 as YFSETQ. As handled by the study authors: Estimated nucleated cell counts came from reference gene primer amplification. Here immunoSEQ multiplex PCR was the method, and the copy in TCRdb shows in-frame clones only, minus some. V and J calls and clone size are copied from that table; D and trimming were computed from the DNA. The table records approximately 39,000 clones, around 87% of them present only once.

Sequencing was done on a sample of peripheral blood. The origin of this receptor is a man aged 50-59 years with active or convalescent COVID-19. The chain recombines TRBV5-1 with TRBJ2-1; 9 bases are shared with TRBD1. The CDR3 protein is CASSPSQGQGRDEQFF. The DNA of the CDR3 is TGCGCCAGCAGCCCCTCGCAGGGACAGGGTAGGGATGAGCAGTTCTTC. Variable domain in full (rest from reference TRBV5-1 and TRBJ2-1): KAGVTQTPRYLIKTRGQQVTLSCSPISGHRSVSWYQQTPGQGLQFLFEYFSETQRNKGNFPGRFSGRQFSNSRSEMNVSTLELGDSALYLCASSPSQGQGRDEQFFGPGTRLTVL.